Sequencing of this T cell receptor beta chain was carried out in a study of regulatory T cells in long-lasting Graves disease. Trimming cost V 6 bases and J 4 bases, with 12 bases left between them. The CDR3 extends over 13 amino acids. Germline lookup yields CDR1 DFQATT and CDR2 SNEGSKA (reference sequence). At least ten counts were recorded for this clonotype. Specified time point: newly diagnosed GD, antithyroid drugs for less than 3 months. RNA extracted from PBMCs served as the sequencing template. Assembly of TCR beta libraries relied on iRepertoire HTBI primers together with Arm-PCR of CDR3 regions. TCRdb reanalysed the multiplex PCR reads using MiXCR and keeps one entry per CDR3 protein. The sample shows approximately 440,000 distinct CDR3 sequences, around 15% of them seen only once. The sample was also linked to a second study, of T cells in Graves' hyperthyroidism and ophthalmopathy.

The chain carries TRBV20-1 and TRBJ2-2; no clear D gene. This specimen consisted of peripheral blood mononuclear cells (PBMCs), obtained at new diagnosis, from a patient treated with antithyroid drugs. This TCR derives from a man in his forties or fifties with Graves disease. CDR3 loop: CSAIQFSTGELFF. The DNA of the CDR3 is TGCAGTGCCATACAGTTTTCCACCGGGGAGCTGTTTTTT.